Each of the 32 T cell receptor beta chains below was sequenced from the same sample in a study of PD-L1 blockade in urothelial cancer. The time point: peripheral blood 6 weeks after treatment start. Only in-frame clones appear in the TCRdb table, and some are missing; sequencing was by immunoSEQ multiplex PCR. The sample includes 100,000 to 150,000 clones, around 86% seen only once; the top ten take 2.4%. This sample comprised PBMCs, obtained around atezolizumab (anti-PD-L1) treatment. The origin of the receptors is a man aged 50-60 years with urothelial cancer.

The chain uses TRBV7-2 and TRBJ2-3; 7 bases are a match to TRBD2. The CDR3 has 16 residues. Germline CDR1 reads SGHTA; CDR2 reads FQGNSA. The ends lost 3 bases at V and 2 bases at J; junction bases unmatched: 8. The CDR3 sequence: CASSFGSGGHTDTQYF. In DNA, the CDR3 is TGTGCCAGCAGCTTTGGGTCGGGAGGCCACACAGATACGCAGTATTTT.

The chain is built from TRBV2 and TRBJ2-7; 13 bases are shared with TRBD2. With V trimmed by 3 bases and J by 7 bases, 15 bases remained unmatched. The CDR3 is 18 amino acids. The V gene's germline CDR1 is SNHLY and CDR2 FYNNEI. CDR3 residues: CASSDPIVGLAGSREQYF. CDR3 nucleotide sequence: TGTGCCAGCAGTGACCCGATCGTGGGACTAGCGGGATCAAGGGAGCAGTACTTC.

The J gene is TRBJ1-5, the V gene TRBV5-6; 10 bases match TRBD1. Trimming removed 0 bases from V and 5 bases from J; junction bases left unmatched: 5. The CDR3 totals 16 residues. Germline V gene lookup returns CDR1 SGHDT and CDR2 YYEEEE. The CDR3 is CASSLAGTGVHQPQHF. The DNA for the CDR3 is TGTGCCAGCAGCTTGGCCGGGACAGGGGTGCATCAGCCCCAGCATTTT.

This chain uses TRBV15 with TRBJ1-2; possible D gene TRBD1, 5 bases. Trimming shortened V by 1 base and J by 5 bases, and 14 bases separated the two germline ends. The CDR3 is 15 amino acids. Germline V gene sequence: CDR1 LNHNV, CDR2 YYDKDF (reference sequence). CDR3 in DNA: TGTGCCACCAGCAGAGGGGGAGGGACGGGGTATGGCTACACCTTC. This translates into CATSRGGGTGYGYTF.

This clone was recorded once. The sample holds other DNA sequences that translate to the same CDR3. This CDR3 reads CASSEGGGNYGYTF. The CDR3 DNA is TGTGCCAGCAGCGAAGGGGGGGGAAACTATGGCTACACCTTC. V is TRBV9 and J is TRBJ1-2; a possible D gene is TRBD1 (6 bases). Trimming left V 3 bases short and J 2 bases short, with 11 bases between. Germline V gene sequence: CDR1 SGDLS, CDR2 YYNGEE. The length of the CDR3 is 14 residues.

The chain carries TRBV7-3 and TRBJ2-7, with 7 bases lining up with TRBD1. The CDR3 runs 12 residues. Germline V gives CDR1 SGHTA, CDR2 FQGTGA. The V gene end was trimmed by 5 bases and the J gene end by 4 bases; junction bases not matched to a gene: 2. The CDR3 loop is CASSEQGYEQYF. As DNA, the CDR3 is TGTGCCAGCAGCGAACAGGGGTACGAGCAGTACTTC.

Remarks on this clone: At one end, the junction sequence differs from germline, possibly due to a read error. This CDR3 reads CASSLSSGGVNEQFF. Written as DNA, the CDR3 is TGTGCTAGCAGCTTATCTAGCGGGGGCGTTAATGAGCAGTTCTTC. This rearrangement joins TRBV7-7 to TRBJ2-1, with 10 bases matching TRBD2. CDR1 and CDR2 (germline): SSHAT, FNYEAQ (reference sequence). The CDR3 has 15 amino acids.

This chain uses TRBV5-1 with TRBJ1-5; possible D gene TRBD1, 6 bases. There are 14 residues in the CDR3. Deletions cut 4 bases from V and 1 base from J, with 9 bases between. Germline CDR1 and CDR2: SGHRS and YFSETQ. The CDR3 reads CASSLGTSNQPQHF. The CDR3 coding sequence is TGCGCCAGCAGCCTTGGGACAAGCAATCAGCCCCAGCATTTT.

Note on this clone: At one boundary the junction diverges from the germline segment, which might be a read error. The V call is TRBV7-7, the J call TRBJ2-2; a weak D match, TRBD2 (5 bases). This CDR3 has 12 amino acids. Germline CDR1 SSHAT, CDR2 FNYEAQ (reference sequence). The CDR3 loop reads CASSRTAGELFF. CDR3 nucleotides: TGTGCTAGCAGCCGGACTGCCGGGGAGCTGTTTTTT.

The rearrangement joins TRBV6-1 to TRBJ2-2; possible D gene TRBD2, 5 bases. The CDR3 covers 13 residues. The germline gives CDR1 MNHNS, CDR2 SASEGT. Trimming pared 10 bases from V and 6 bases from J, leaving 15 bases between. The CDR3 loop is CATVRAEAGELFF. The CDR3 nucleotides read TGTGCCACAGTCCGAGCGGAAGCCGGGGAGCTGTTTTTT.

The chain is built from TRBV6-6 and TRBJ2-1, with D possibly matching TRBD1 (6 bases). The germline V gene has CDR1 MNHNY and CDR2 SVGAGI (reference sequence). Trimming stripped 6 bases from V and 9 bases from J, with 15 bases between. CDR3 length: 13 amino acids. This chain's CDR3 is CASRLTQGSEQFF. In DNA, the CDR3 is TGTGCCAGCAGGCTCACACAGGGAAGTGAGCAGTTCTTC.

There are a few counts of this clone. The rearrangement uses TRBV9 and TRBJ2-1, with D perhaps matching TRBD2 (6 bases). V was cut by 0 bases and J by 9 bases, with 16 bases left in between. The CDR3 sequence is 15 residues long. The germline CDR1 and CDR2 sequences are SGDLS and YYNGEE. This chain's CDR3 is CASSVEYAGGREQFF. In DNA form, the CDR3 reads TGTGCCAGCAGCGTAGAATACGCCGGAGGGCGTGAGCAGTTCTTC.

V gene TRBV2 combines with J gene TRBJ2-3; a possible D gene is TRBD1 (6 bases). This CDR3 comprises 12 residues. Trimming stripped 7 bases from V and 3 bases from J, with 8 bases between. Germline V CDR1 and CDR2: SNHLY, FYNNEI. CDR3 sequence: CASTQGTDTQYF. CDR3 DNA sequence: TGTGCCAGCACACAGGGAACAGATACGCAGTATTTT.

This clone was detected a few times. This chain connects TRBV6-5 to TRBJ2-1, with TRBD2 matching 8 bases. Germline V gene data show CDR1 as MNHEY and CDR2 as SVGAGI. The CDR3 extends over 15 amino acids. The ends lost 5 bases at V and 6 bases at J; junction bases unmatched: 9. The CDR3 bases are TGTGCCAGCAGTCAGCGGGAGCGAGGTATCAATGAGCAGTTCTTC. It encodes CASSQRERGINEQFF.

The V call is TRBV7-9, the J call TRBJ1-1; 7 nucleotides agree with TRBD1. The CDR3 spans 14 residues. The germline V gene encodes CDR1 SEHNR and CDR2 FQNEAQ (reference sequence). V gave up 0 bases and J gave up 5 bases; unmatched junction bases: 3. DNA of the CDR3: TGTGCCAGCAGCTTAGCAGGGGGCGGGACTGAAGCTTTCTTT. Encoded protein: CASSLAGGGTEAFF.

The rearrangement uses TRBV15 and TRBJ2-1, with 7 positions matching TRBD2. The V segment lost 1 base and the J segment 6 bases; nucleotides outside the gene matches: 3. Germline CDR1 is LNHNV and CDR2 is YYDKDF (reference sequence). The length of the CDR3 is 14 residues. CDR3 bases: TGTGCCACCAGCAGAGGCGGGAGCGTCAATGAGCAGTTCTTC. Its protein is CATSRGGSVNEQFF.

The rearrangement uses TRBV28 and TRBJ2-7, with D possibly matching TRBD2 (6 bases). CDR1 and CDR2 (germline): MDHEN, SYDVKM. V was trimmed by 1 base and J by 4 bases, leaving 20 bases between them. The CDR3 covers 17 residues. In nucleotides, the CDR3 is TGTGCCAGCAGTTTATCTTTCCCTAGCGCCGACTCTTACGAGCAGTACTTC. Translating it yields CASSLSFPSADSYEQYF.

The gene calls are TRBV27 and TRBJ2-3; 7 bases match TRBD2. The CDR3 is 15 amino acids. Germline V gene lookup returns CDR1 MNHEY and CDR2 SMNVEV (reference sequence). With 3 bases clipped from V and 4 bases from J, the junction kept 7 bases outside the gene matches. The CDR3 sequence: CASSLGGGRSDTQYF. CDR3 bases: TGTGCCAGCAGTTTGGGAGGCGGGAGATCAGATACGCAGTATTTT.

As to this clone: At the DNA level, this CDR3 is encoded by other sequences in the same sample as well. The chain's CDR3 is CASSVALAGVTGELFF. The DNA for the CDR3 is TGTGCCAGCAGCGTGGCCCTAGCGGGAGTTACCGGGGAGCTGTTTTTT. The rearrangement links TRBV9 to TRBJ2-2; TRBD2 aligns across 10 bases. Germline lookup yields CDR1 SGDLS and CDR2 YYNGEE. This CDR3 has 16 amino acids. The trim removed 2 bases at V and 5 bases at J, leaving 6 bases unmatched. Filled out from reference TRBV9 and TRBJ2-2, the complete variable domain reads DSGVTQTPKHLITATGQRVTLRCSPRSGDLSVYWYQQSLDQGLQFLIQYYNGEERAKGNILERFSAQQFPDLHSELNLSSLELGDSALYFCASSVALAGVTGELFFGEGSRLTVL.

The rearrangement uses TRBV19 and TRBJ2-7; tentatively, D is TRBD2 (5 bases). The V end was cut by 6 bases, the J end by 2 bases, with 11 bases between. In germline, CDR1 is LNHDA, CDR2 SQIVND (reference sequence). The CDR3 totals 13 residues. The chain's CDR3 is CASSRDGPYEQYF. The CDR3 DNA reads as TGTGCCAGTAGCCGGGATGGCCCCTACGAGCAGTACTTC.

The CDR3 here is CSARPNHEQFF. In DNA, the CDR3 is TGCAGTGCTAGACCTAACCATGAGCAGTTCTTC. The chain couples TRBV20-1 to TRBJ2-1, with D unclear. Germline-derived CDR1 and CDR2 are DFQATT and SNEGSKA (reference sequence). The CDR3 totals 11 residues. V lost 2 bases to trimming and J lost 8 bases, with 7 bases between them.

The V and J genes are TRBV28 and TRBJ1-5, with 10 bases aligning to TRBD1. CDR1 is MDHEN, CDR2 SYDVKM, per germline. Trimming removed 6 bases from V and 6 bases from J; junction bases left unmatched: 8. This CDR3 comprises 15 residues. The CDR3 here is CASRDPDRGIQPQHF. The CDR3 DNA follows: TGTGCCAGCAGGGACCCGGACAGGGGGATTCAGCCCCAGCATTTT. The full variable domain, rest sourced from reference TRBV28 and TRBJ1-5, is DVKVTQSSRYLVKRTGEKVFLECVQDMDHENMFWYRQDPGLGLRLIYFSYDVKMKEKGDIPEGYSVSREKKERFSLILESASTNQTSMYLCASRDPDRGIQPQHFGDGTRLSIL.

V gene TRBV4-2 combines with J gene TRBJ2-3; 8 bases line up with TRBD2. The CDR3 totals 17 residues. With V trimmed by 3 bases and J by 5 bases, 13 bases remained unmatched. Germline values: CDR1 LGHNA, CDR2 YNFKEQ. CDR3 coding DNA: TGTGCCAGCAGCCAGGCCCCTACGGGAGGGCCGGGAGATACGCAGTATTTT. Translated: CASSQAPTGGPGDTQYF.

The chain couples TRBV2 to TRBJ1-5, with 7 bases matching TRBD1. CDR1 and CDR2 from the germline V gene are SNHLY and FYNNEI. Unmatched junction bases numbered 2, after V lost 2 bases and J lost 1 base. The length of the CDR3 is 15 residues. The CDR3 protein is CASSEQGVSNQPQHF. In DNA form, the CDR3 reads TGTGCCAGCAGTGAACAGGGGGTGAGCAATCAGCCCCAGCATTTT. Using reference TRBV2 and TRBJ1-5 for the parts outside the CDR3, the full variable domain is EPEVTQTPSHQVTQMGQEVILRCVPISNHLYFYWYRQILGQKVEFLVSFYNNEISEKSEIFDDQFSVERPDGSNFTLKIRSTKLEDSAMYFCASSEQGVSNQPQHFGDGTRLSIL.

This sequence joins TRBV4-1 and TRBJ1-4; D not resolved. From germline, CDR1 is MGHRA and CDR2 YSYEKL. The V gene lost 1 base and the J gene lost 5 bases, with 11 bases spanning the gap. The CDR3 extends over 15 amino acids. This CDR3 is CASSQVSPPNEKLFF. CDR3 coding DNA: TGCGCCAGCAGCCAAGTGAGTCCTCCCAATGAAAAACTGTTTTTT.

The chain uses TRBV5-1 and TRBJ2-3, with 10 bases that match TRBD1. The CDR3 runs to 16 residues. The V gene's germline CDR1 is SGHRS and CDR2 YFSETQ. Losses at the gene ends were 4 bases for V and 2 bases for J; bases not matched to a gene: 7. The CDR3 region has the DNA TGCGCCAGCAGCGACGGGACAGGGGTCCCCACAGATACGCAGTATTTT. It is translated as CASSDGTGVPTDTQYF.

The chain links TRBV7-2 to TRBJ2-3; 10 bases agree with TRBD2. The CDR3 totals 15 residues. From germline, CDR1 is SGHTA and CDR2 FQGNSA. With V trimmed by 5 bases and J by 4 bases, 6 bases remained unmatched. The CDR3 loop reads CASSPGLAGADTQYF. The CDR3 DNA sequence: TGTGCCAGCAGCCCCGGGCTAGCGGGAGCAGATACGCAGTATTTT.

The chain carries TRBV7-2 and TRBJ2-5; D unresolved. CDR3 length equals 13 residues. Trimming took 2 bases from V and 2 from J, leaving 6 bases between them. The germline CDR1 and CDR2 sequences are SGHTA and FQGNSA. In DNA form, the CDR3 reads TGTGCCAGCAGCTTACGAGCTCAAGAGACCCAGTACTTC. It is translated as CASSLRAQETQYF.

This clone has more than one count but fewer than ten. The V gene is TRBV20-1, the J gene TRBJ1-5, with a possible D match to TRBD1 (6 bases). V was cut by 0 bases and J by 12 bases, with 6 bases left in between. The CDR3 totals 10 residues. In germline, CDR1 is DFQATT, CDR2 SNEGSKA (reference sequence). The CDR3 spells CSARDRGQHF. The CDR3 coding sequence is TGCAGTGCTAGAGACAGGGGCCAGCATTTT.

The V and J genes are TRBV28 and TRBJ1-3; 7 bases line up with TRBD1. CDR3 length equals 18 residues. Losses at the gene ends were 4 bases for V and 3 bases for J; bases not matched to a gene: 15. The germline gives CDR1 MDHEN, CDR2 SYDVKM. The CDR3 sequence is CASSSNGKTGDFGNTIYF. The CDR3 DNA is TGTGCCAGCAGTTCCAATGGAAAAACAGGGGATTTTGGAAACACCATATATTTT.

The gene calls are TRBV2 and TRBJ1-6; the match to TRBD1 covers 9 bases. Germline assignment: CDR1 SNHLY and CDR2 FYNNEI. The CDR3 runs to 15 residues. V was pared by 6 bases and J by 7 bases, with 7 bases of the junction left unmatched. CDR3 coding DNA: TGTGCCAGCAGAGCCGGACAGGGGTGGAATTCACCCCTCCACTTT. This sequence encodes CASRAGQGWNSPLHF.

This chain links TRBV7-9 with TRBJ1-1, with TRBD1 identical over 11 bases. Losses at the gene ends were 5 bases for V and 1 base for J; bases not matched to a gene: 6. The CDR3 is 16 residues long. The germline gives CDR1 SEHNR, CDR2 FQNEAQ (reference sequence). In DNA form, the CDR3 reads TGTGCCAGCAGCCTCGGGACAGGGGGAGGGAACACTGAAGCTTTCTTT. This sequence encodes CASSLGTGGGNTEAFF.